This T cell receptor beta chain emerged from a study of PD-L1 blockade in urothelial cancer. Across the whole study: Patients initiated atezolizumab in 2014 at 1,200 mg intravenously every 3 weeks. Male patients with bladder-origin urothelial cancer numbered about 90% of the roughly 29. It was at 3 weeks (second dose) and 6 weeks after treatment start that blood was analyzed.

The investigators introduced synthetic TCR analog templates into each PCR as spikes. Profiled with immunoSEQ multiplex PCR; TCRdb holds only in-frame clones, not every one. Of approximately 110,000 clones in the sample, around 85% were seen once. CDR1 and CDR2 (germline): MNHEY, SMNVEV (reference sequence). The CDR3 sequence is 14 residues long. Trimming removed 6 bases from V and 6 bases from J, with 15 bases in between. The J gene is TRBJ1-5, the V gene TRBV27; D possibly corresponds to TRBD1 (6 bases). Sequencing used PBMCs, obtained around atezolizumab (anti-PD-L1) treatment. This receptor was identified in a middle-aged man with urothelial cancer. The CDR3 protein is CASRTNVGGQPQHF. CDR3 coding DNA: TGTGCCAGCAGAACCAACGTAGGGGGTCAGCCCCAGCATTTT.